This record concerns one T cell receptor (beta chain) sequence. Its specificity is unknown. The sample is drawn from a study of type 1 regulatory T cells. Whole-study context: An in vitro protocol generated T-allo10, a Tr1-enriched, alloantigen-specific CD4 T cell product. General study points: Compared with non-type 1 regulatory T cells, type 1 regulatory T cells showed a more restricted TCR repertoire.

The CDR3 contains 18 residues. The V and J ends lost 2 bases and 7 bases, in that order; junction bases with no gene match: 16. Germline CDR1 reads ENHRY; CDR2 reads SYGVKD. TCRdb redid the calling of the reads with MiXCR, one entry per CDR3 protein. The sample has about 59,000 distinct CDR3 sequences, roughly two thirds seen once. The sequencing input was cultured non-Tr1 T cells, either the whole culture or a sorted T cell fraction (not recorded which). V and J are TRBV10-3 and TRBJ2-1, with TRBD2 matching over 8 bases. This TCR was sampled from a human donor in good health. The DNA of the CDR3 is TGTGCCATCAGTGAGGGACTAGCTAGTACCCTCGATTCTAATGAGCAGTTCTTC. Its protein is CAISEGLASTLDSNEQFF.